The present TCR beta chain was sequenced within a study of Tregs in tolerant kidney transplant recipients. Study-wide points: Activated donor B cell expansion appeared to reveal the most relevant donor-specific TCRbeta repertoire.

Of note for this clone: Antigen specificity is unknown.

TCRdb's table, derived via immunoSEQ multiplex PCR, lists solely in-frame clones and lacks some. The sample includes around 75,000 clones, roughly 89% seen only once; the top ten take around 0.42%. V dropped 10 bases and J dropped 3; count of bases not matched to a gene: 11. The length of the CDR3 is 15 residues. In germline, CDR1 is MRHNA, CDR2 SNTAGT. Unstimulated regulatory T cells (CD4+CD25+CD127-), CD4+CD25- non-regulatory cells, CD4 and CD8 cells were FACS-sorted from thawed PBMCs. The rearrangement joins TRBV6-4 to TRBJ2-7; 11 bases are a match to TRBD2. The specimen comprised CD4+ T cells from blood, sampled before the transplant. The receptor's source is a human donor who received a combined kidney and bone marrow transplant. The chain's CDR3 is CAITTTSGMHYEQYF. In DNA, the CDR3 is TGTGCCATCACAACGACTAGCGGGATGCACTACGAGCAGTACTTC.